Each of the 26 T cell receptor beta chains below was sequenced from the same sample in a study of beta chain features in type 1 diabetes. The whole isolated RNA underwent reverse transcription, so sequencing captured expressed TCRB transcripts. Produced via immunoSEQ multiplex PCR; TCRdb's table is partial and in-frame only. The table lists approximately 300,000 clones, 11% of them singletons, with 0.015% to 0.02% in the top ten. Sequences were obtained from naive CD4+ T cells from blood. These receptors were taken from a woman aged 25 to 45 in good health.

CDR3: CASSSQRRTGELFF. The CDR3 DNA follows: TGTGCCAGTTCCAGCCAGCGCCGGACCGGGGAGCTGTTTTTT. V and J are TRBV6-5 and TRBJ2-2; no clear D gene. Trimming removed 9 bases from V and 5 bases from J, with 16 bases in between. Germline assignment: CDR1 MNHEY and CDR2 SVGAGI. This CDR3 contains 14 residues.

The rearrangement links TRBV7-9 to TRBJ2-7; 9 bases are a match to TRBD1. The CDR3 contains 14 residues. The germline V gene encodes CDR1 SEHNR and CDR2 FQNEAQ (reference sequence). Trimming removed 5 bases from V and 4 bases from J; junction bases left unmatched: 6. CDR3 region: CASSGQGNNYEQYF. As DNA, the CDR3 is TGTGCCAGCAGCGGACAGGGGAATAATTACGAGCAGTACTTC.

This clone was detected only a few times. The junction departs from the called germline gene at one end, perhaps through a read error. Other DNA sequences from this sample encode an identical CDR3 as well. The chain combines TRBV6-5 with TRBJ2-2; 10 nucleotides match TRBD2. The CDR3 length is 15 residues. Germline CDR1 and CDR2: MNHEY and SVGAGI. Here the CDR3 reads CASSSGLANTGELFF. CDR3 nucleotide sequence: TGTGCCAGCAGTTCGGGACTAGCGAATACCGGGGAGCTGTTTTTT.

The chain recombines TRBV19 with TRBJ2-7, with D perhaps TRBD2 (6 bases). V lost 9 bases and J lost 3, with 15 bases in between. This CDR3 is built from 13 residues. The germline gives CDR1 LNHDA, CDR2 SQIVND (reference sequence). For the CDR3, the DNA is TGTGCCAGCCGGGACTCAGATGTCTACGAGCAGTACTTC. Protein sequence: CASRDSDVYEQYF.

This clone has only a few counts. The chain recombines TRBV2 with TRBJ2-7; TRBD2 aligns across 10 bases. Germline V CDR1 and CDR2: SNHLY, FYNNEI. V trimming: 1 base; J trimming: 9 bases; junction bases outside the gene matches: 9. The CDR3 has 15 amino acids. The CDR3 nucleotides are TGTGCCAGCAGTGAAGATCTAGCGGGAGAGTCTGGGCAGTACTTC. It is translated as CASSEDLAGESGQYF.

This clone was recorded a few times. V usage is TRBV28 and J usage is TRBJ1-1; D not resolved. Trimming left V 4 bases short and J 2 bases short, with 11 bases between. This CDR3 spans 14 amino acids. Germline CDR1 MDHEN, CDR2 SYDVKM. CDR3 loop: CASSSAGSNTEAFF. CDR3 bases: TGTGCCAGCAGTTCTGCGGGGAGCAACACTGAAGCTTTCTTT.

The V gene is TRBV7-3, the J gene TRBJ1-2; 9 nucleotides line up with TRBD1. After removal of 5 bases from V and 5 bases from J, the junction contained 3 bases not matched to a gene. The germline V gene has CDR1 SGHTA and CDR2 FQGTGA. This CDR3 is 13 amino acids long. The CDR3 nucleotides read TGTGCCAGCAGCCGGGACAGGGATTATGGCTACACCTTC. It translates to CASSRDRDYGYTF.

V gene TRBV11-3 combines with J gene TRBJ2-5; D is unclear. V lost 1 base and J lost 0, with 3 bases in between. The germline CDR1 and CDR2 sequences are SGHNT and YENEEA. The length of the CDR3 is 13 residues. Written as DNA, the CDR3 is TGTGCCAGCAGCTTAGCCAACCAAGAGACCCAGTACTTC. As protein: CASSLANQETQYF.

The table lists this clone with a few counts. The V gene is TRBV28, the J gene TRBJ2-7; TRBD1 aligns across 10 bases. Germline V CDR1 and CDR2: MDHEN, SYDVKM. This CDR3 has 15 residues. V lost 5 bases, J lost 3 bases, and 7 bases stayed unmatched. This CDR3 reads CASSTPGQGRYEQYF. For the CDR3, the DNA is TGTGCCAGCAGTACTCCGGGACAGGGGCGCTACGAGCAGTACTTC.

The chain combines TRBV7-9 with TRBJ1-1; D ambiguous. Trimming cost V 5 bases and J 5 bases, with 9 bases left between them. Germline loops: CDR1 SEHNR, CDR2 FQNEAQ (reference sequence). The CDR3 totals 12 residues. CDR3 DNA sequence: TGTGCCAGCAGCCCGAGGGAAACTGAAGCTTTCTTT. Translated: CASSPRETEAFF.

The chain recombines TRBV28 with TRBJ2-7, with 9 nucleotides matching TRBD1. V gave up 10 bases and J gave up 2 bases; unmatched junction bases: 9. The CDR3 runs 14 residues. CDR1 and CDR2 from the germline V gene are MDHEN and SYDVKM. The CDR3 is CATSRDRVPYEQYF. The CDR3 nucleotides read TGTGCCACTTCCCGGGACAGGGTCCCCTACGAGCAGTACTTC. Full variable domain (rest looked up from reference TRBV28 and TRBJ2-7): DVKVTQSSRYLVKRTGEKVFLECVQDMDHENMFWYRQDPGLGLRLIYFSYDVKMKEKGDIPEGYSVSREKKERFSLILESASTNQTSMYLCATSRDRVPYEQYFGPGTRLTVT.

This clone occurred a few times. V gene TRBV7-3 combines with J gene TRBJ2-3; 9 bases are a match to TRBD2. CDR1 SGHTA and CDR2 FQGTGA come from the germline V gene. The CDR3 covers 16 residues. With 1 base clipped from V and 6 bases from J, the junction kept 8 bases outside the gene matches. CDR3 region: CASSLNPGLAADTQYF. The CDR3 bases are TGTGCCAGCAGCTTAAACCCGGGACTAGCTGCTGATACGCAGTATTTT.

This clone was found a few times. The chain links TRBV11-1 to TRBJ1-1; 7 bases fit TRBD1. Germline CDR1 is SGHAT and CDR2 is FQDESV (reference sequence). The CDR3 length is 13 residues. The V and J ends lost 5 bases and 7 bases, in that order; junction bases with no gene match: 7. DNA of the CDR3: TGTGCCAGCAGCCGCGGACAGGAACTTGAAGCTTTCTTT. Amino acids: CASSRGQELEAFF.

The chain joins TRBV9 to TRBJ2-1; 13 positions agree with TRBD2. This CDR3 is built from 15 residues. Germline CDR1 is SGDLS and CDR2 is YYNGEE. The V gene end was trimmed by 7 bases and the J gene end by 11 bases; junction bases not matched to a gene: 12. The CDR3 is CASEPGLAGPGKQFF. As DNA, the CDR3 is TGTGCCAGCGAACCGGGACTAGCGGGACCGGGTAAGCAGTTCTTC.

This clone appeared a few times. The chain employs TRBV27 and TRBJ2-1, with TRBD2 identical over 9 bases. J was trimmed by 6 bases and V by 6 bases; bases with no gene match: 3. CDR3 size: 13 residues. The germline gives CDR1 MNHEY, CDR2 SMNVEV (reference sequence). The chain's CDR3 is CASRIAGANEQFF. CDR3 sequence (DNA): TGTGCCAGCAGAATAGCGGGAGCCAATGAGCAGTTCTTC.

V is TRBV13 and J is TRBJ1-3; 7 bases agree with TRBD1. Trimming cost V 5 bases and J 0 bases; bases outside gene matches: 4. The CDR3 consists of 15 residues. Per germline, CDR1 PRHDT and CDR2 FYEKMQ (reference sequence). The CDR3 DNA sequence: TGTGCCAGCAGCCCCCGACAGGGCTCTGGAAACACCATATATTTT. Its translation: CASSPRQGSGNTIYF.

This clone occurred a few times. The chain employs TRBV5-1 and TRBJ2-1; D is possibly TRBD2 (6 bases). V dropped 1 base and J dropped 5 bases, with 13 bases sitting between them. The germline V gene has CDR1 SGHRS and CDR2 YFSETQ. The CDR3 has 15 amino acids. DNA for the CDR3: TGCGCCAGCAGCTTGCCTCGTCTAGCGAACAATGAGCAGTTCTTC. This codes for CASSLPRLANNEQFF.

This clone has just a few counts. This chain uses TRBV5-6 with TRBJ1-2, with 8 bases matching TRBD1. This CDR3 is 16 amino acids long. The ends lost 0 bases at V and 4 bases at J; junction bases unmatched: 8. Germline V gives CDR1 SGHDT, CDR2 YYEEEE. The CDR3 nucleotides read TGTGCCAGCAGCTTGGCCCGACAGGGGATATCCTATGGCTACACCTTC. Translation: CASSLARQGISYGYTF.

The chain carries TRBV9 and TRBJ2-1, with no clear D. Germline V gene data show CDR1 as SGDLS and CDR2 as YYNGEE. The ends were cut back, 4 bases at V and 5 bases at J, with 13 bases in the middle. There are 14 residues in the CDR3. This chain's CDR3 is CASSPRVDDNEQFF. CDR3 sequence (DNA): TGTGCCAGCAGCCCACGGGTCGACGACAATGAGCAGTTCTTC.

This clone appeared a few times. The CDR3 DNA follows: TGTGCCAGCAGCCGTTCCTACGAGCAGTACTTC. Translation gives CASSRSYEQYF. The chain uses TRBV7-2 and TRBJ2-7; D call uncertain. This CDR3 is built from 11 residues. Germline CDR1 SGHTA, CDR2 FQGNSA. Trimming left V 5 bases short and J 1 base short, with 3 bases between.

This clone has only a few counts. V is TRBV9 and J is TRBJ2-1, with D possibly being TRBD2 (6 bases). From germline, CDR1 is SGDLS and CDR2 YYNGEE. The CDR3 totals 17 residues. With 0 bases removed from V and 1 base from J, the gap between germline ends came to 14 bases. In DNA, the CDR3 is TGTGCCAGCAGCGTAGGTGGAGGGAGAGGGTCCTACAATGAGCAGTTCTTC. This sequence encodes CASSVGGGRGSYNEQFF.

The chain couples TRBV28 to TRBJ1-2; maybe TRBD1 (5 bases). Germline assignment: CDR1 MDHEN and CDR2 SYDVKM. The CDR3 contains 14 residues. V shed 5 bases and J shed 4 bases, with 14 bases lying between them. The CDR3: CASSLPGRAYGYTF. The CDR3 nucleotides are TGTGCCAGCAGTCTCCCCGGCAGGGCCTATGGCTACACCTTC.

This clone was seen a few times. This rearrangement joins TRBV7-2 to TRBJ2-7, with D perhaps matching TRBD1 (7 bases). V was clipped by 3 bases and J by 6 bases, with 18 bases between them. The CDR3 covers 15 residues. Germline V CDR1 and CDR2: SGHTA, FQGNSA. This CDR3 is CASSFGRGQGGEQYF. The CDR3 DNA reads as TGTGCCAGCAGCTTCGGCCGAGGTCAGGGGGGCGAGCAGTACTTC.

This clone came up a few times. The chain recombines TRBV28 with TRBJ1-5; D may be TRBD1 (5 bases). Trimming stripped 6 bases from V and 6 bases from J, with 18 bases between. Germline CDR1 MDHEN, CDR2 SYDVKM. The CDR3 has 15 residues. CDR3 protein: CASRPGNRMSQPQHF. Written as DNA, the CDR3 is TGTGCCAGCAGGCCAGGGAACCGGATGTCTCAGCCCCAGCATTTT.

V usage is TRBV7-2 and J usage is TRBJ2-7, with 7 positions matching TRBD1. The CDR3 has 13 residues. V shed 4 bases, J shed 5 bases, and the junction held 5 bases outside the gene matches. Germline V gene lookup returns CDR1 SGHTA and CDR2 FQGNSA. The CDR3 is CASSSGQFHEQYF. CDR3 bases: TGTGCCAGCAGCTCGGGACAGTTCCACGAGCAGTACTTC.

This clone has more than one count but fewer than ten. V gene TRBV12-5 combines with J gene TRBJ2-2; 7 nucleotides match TRBD1. V gave up 6 bases and J gave up 4 bases; unmatched junction bases: 14. The CDR3 covers 17 residues. The germline gives CDR1 LGHNT, CDR2 FRNRAP. CDR3 nucleotide sequence: TGTGCTAGTGGCCCCAACCCAGGGGGAGATGGCACCGGGGAGCTGTTTTTT. It yields the protein CASGPNPGGDGTGELFF.